Listed here are 6 T cell receptor beta chains from one sample, sequenced in a study of blood T cell repertoires in COVID-19. Clones were read by immunoSEQ multiplex PCR, and TCRdb kept only the in-frame ones, dropping some. The data show about 36,000 clones, 65% to 75% seen once. The sample taken for sequencing was peripheral blood. These receptors were collected from an older man with COVID-19, enrolled during active disease.

This chain joins TRBV19 and TRBJ1-2, with a tentative D call TRBD1 (5 bases). The CDR3 contains 17 residues. CDR1 is LNHDA, CDR2 SQIVND, per germline (reference sequence). V was shortened by 2 bases and J by 1 base, with 17 bases between the two germline ends. CDR3 amino acids: CASSINVGTGLNYGYTF. In DNA, the CDR3 is TGTGCCAGTAGTATAAATGTGGGGACTGGGCTTAACTATGGCTACACCTTC.

The V and J genes are TRBV7-2 and TRBJ2-1; D is perhaps TRBD2 (5 bases). Looked up from germline, CDR1 is SGHTA and CDR2 is FQGNSA. The CDR3 is made up of 16 amino acids. Trimming shortened V by 0 bases and J by 0 bases, and 9 bases separated the two germline ends. DNA for the CDR3: TGTGCCAGCAGCTTAGCGCATGGGAGCTCCTACAATGAGCAGTTCTTC. It specifies CASSLAHGSSYNEQFF.

The chain combines TRBV28 with TRBJ1-3; D uncertain. CDR1 and CDR2 from the germline V gene are MDHEN and SYDVKM. The CDR3 runs to 15 residues. Trimming shortened V by 6 bases and J by 0 bases, and 12 bases separated the two germline ends. The CDR3 reads CASSVGLFSGNTIYF. CDR3 sequence (DNA): TGTGCCAGCAGCGTCGGGTTATTCTCTGGAAACACCATATATTTT.

The chain has TRBV21-1 and TRBJ2-2; the listed D gene, TRBD2, was not tested against the DNA. TRBV21-1 is reported as a pseudogene. This CDR3 is 15 amino acids long. CDR3 coding DNA: TGTGCCAGCAGCAAAGATCGGGGGGATTCCGGGGAGCTGTTTTTT. Protein sequence: CASSKDRGDSGELFF.

The rearrangement joins TRBV12-3 or TRBV12-4 to TRBJ1-2; D is ambiguous. V was clipped by 4 bases and J by 4 bases, with 10 bases between them. The length of the CDR3 is 13 residues. The CDR3 reads CASSSNRFYGYTF. The CDR3 nucleotides read TGTGCCAGCAGTTCCAACAGATTCTATGGCTACACCTTC.

This clone was detected once. The chain uses TRBV5-1 and TRBJ2-1, with D possibly matching TRBD1 (6 bases). CDR1 is SGHRS and CDR2 is YFSETQ in the germline V gene. Trimming took off 4 bases at V and 6 bases at J, with 14 bases between the two ends. The CDR3 spans 14 residues. This CDR3 reads CASSTGQTRNEQFF. The CDR3 DNA reads TGCGCCAGCAGCACCGGACAGACTCGCAATGAGCAGTTCTTC. Complete variable domain (other parts from reference TRBV5-1 and TRBJ2-1): KAGVTQTPRYLIKTRGQQVTLSCSPISGHRSVSWYQQTPGQGLQFLFEYFSETQRNKGNFPGRFSGRQFSNSRSEMNVSTLELGDSALYLCASSTGQTRNEQFFGPGTRLTVL.